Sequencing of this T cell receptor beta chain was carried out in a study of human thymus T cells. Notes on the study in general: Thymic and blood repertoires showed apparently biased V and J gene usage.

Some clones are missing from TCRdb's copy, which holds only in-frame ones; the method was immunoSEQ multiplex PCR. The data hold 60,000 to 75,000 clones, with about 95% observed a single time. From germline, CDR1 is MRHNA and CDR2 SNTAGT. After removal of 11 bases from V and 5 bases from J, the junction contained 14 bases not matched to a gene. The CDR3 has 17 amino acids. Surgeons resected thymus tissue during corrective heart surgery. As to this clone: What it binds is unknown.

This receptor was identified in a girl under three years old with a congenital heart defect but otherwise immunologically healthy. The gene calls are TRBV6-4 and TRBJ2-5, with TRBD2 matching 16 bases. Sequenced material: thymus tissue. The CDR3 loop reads CAPEGLAGGPTGETQYF. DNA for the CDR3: TGTGCCCCCGAGGGACTAGCGGGAGGGCCAACAGGGGAGACCCAGTACTTC.